This record looks at one TCR beta chain sequence and its context. The antigen is unknown. Here immunoSEQ multiplex PCR was the method, and the copy in TCRdb shows in-frame clones only, minus some. The data show some 62,000 clones, about 90% seen once. This specimen belongs to a study of OX40 agonist ivuxolimab in advanced cancers. Across the whole study: Patients receiving dose escalation had hepatocellular carcinoma, melanoma, renal cell or head and neck cancer. Partial responses were achieved by three patients, one with hepatocellular carcinoma and two with cutaneous melanoma.

The germline V gene encodes CDR1 MNHNS and CDR2 SASEGT. The CDR3 has 15 amino acids. Autoimmune disease history or systemic immunosuppression was exclusionary. Study-wide results and limits: Individuals who were partial responders at 0.1-3.0 mg/kg had clonal expansion that ranked among the lowest.

The receptor's source is an adult with an advanced solid tumor such as melanoma, head and neck, liver or kidney cancer. The sequencing here drew on CD4+ or CD8+ T cells sorted from blood, taken in a trial of the OX40 agonist ivuxolimab. The rearrangement uses TRBV6-1 and TRBJ2-5; no clear D gene. The assigned J gene may be wrong: the sequence end matches TRBJ2-7 better. CDR3: CASSELSRNTYEQYF. The CDR3 DNA is TGTGCCAGCAGTGAACTGAGCCGAAATACCTACGAGCAGTACTTC.